This T cell receptor (beta chain) was sequenced during a study of molecular identifiers for immune sequencing clone quantification. Findings and limits, study-wide: The sizes of highly expanded clones could be underestimated when identical TCR molecules share a barcode. Roughly 1 million naive cells reportedly did not prevent detection of spiked Jurkat TCR RNA from one cell.

Unmatched junction bases numbered 11, after V lost 6 bases and J lost 3 bases. Germline loops: CDR1 MNHEY, CDR2 SMNVEV (reference sequence). This CDR3 is built from 15 residues. In its sample, this clonotype was seen a few times. Its antigen is undetermined. Libraries from naive CD8 cells were generated from 20,000 to 1,000,000 sorted cells (with 10%, 30% or 50% RNA). In preparing bulk TCR libraries, previously described methods and listed TCR primers were used. TCRdb processed the PCR reads anew with MiXCR; each CDR3 protein has one entry. The table lists approximately 500,000 distinct CDR3 sequences, roughly 25% of them singletons.

The J gene is TRBJ2-7, the V gene TRBV27, with TRBD1 matching 7 bases. The sequence was collected from a human donor in good health. Some libraries in this study had Jurkat cell RNA spiked in. Sequenced material: naive CD8+ T cells from blood, with Jurkat cell RNA spiked in. Documented subset: FACS-sorted CD8+CD4-CCR7+CD45RA+ naive T cells. The CDR3 loop reads CASSYGAGGGYEQYF. Here the CDR3 DNA reads TGTGCCAGCAGCTACGGGGCAGGGGGTGGCTACGAGCAGTACTTC.